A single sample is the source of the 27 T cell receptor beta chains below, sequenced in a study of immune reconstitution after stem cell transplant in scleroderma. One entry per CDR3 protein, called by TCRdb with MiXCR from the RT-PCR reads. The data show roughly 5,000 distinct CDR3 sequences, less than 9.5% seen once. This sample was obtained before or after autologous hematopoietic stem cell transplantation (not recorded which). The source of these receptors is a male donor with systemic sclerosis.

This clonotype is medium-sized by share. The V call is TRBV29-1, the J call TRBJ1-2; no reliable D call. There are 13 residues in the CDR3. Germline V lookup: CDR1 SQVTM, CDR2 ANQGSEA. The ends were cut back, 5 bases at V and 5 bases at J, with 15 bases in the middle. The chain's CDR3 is CSVSGIYGYGYTF. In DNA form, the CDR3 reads TGCAGCGTTTCGGGGATATATGGTTATGGCTACACCTTC.

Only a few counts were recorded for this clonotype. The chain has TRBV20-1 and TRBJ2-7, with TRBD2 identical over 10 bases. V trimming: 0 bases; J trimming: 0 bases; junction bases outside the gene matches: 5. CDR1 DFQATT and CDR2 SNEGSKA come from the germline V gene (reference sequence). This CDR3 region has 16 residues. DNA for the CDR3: TGCAGTGCTAGAGATTTTCCTAGCGGGAGCTCCTACGAGCAGTACTTC. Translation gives CSARDFPSGSSYEQYF.

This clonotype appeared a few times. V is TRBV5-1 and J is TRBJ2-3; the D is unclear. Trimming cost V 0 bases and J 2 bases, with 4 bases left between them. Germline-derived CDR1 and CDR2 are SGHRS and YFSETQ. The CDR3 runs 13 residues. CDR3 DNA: TGCGCCAGCAGCTTGGACTTCACAGATACGCAGTATTTT. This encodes CASSLDFTDTQYF.

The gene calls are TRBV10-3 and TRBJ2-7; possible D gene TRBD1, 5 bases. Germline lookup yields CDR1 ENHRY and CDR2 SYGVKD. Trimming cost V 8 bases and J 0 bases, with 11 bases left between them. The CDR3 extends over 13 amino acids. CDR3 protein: CAIGEQDSYEQYF. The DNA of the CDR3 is TGTGCCATCGGGGAACAGGACTCCTACGAGCAGTACTTC.

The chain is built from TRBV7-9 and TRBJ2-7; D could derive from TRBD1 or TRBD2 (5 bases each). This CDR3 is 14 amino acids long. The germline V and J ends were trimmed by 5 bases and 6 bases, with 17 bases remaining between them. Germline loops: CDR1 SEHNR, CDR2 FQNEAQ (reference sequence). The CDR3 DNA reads TGTGCCAGCAGCGGGGACCGAAGTACGGGCGAGCAGTACTTC. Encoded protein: CASSGDRSTGEQYF.

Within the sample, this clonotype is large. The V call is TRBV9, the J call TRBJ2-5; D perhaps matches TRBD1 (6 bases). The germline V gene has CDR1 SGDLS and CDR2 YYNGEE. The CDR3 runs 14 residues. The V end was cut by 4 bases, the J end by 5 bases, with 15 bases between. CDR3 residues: CASSTGQYSETQYF. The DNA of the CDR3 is TGTGCCAGCAGCACCGGACAGTATTCTGAGACCCAGTACTTC.

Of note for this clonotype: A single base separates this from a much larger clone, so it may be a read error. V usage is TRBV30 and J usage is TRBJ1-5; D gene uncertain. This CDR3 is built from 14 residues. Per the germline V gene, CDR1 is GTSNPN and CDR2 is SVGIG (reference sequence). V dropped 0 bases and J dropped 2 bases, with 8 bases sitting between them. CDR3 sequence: CAWSVASGNQPQHF. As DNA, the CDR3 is TGTGCCTGGAGTGTTGCCTCGGGCAATCAGCCCCAGCATTTT.

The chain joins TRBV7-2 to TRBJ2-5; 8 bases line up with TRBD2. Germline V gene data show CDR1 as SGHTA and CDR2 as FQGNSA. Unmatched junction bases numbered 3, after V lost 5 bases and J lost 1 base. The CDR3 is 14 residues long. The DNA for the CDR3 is TGTGCCAGCAGCACGGGACTAGGCCAAGAGACCCAGTACTTC. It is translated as CASSTGLGQETQYF. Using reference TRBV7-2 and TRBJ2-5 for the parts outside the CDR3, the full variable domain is GAGVSQSPSNKVTEKGKDVELRCDPISGHTALYWYRQSLGQGLEFLIYFQGNSAPDKSGLPSDRFSAERTGGSVSTLTIQRTQQEDSAVYLCASSTGLGQETQYFGPGTRLLVL.

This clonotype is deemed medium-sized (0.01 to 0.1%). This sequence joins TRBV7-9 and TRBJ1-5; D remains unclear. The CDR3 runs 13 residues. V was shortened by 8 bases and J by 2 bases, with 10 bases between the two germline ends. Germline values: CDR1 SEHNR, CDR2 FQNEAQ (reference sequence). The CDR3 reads CASSAGGNQPQHF. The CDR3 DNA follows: TGTGCCAGCTCGGCCGGGGGCAATCAGCCCCAGCATTTT.

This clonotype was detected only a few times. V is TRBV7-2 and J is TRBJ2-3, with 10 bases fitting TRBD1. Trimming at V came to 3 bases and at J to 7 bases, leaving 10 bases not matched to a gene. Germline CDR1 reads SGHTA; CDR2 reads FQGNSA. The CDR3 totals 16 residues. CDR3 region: CASSFAGTGERNTQYF. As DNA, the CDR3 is TGTGCCAGCAGCTTCGCCGGGACAGGGGAGCGAAATACGCAGTATTTT.

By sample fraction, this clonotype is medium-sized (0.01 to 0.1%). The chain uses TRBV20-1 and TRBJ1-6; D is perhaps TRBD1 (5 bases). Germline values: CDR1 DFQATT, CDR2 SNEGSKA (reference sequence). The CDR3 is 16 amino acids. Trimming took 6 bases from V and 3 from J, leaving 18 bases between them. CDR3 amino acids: CSADQPTDYYNSPLHF. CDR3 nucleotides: TGCAGTGCCGACCAACCGACAGACTACTATAATTCACCCCTCCACTTT.

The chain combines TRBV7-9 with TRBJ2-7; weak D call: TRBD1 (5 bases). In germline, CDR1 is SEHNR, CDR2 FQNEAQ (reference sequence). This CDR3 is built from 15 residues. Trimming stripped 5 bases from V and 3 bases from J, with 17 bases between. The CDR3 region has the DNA TGTGCCAGCAGCCATATTTATGGCCAGGGCTACGAGCAGTACTTC. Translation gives CASSHIYGQGYEQYF.

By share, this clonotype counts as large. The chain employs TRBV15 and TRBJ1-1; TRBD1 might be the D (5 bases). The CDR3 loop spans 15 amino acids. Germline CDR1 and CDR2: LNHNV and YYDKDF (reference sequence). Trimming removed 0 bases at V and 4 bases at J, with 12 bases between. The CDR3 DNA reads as TGTGCCACCAGCAGAGAGGGGGGAGGGAGCACTGAAGCTTTCTTT. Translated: CATSREGGGSTEAFF.

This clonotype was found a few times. The CDR3 protein is CASSLASEQFF. The CDR3 DNA reads TGTGCCAGCAGCTTGGCGAGTGAGCAGTTCTTC. The V and J genes are TRBV5-6 and TRBJ2-1; no clear D. Between the trimmed V and J ends, which lost 0 bases and 9 bases, there was a span of 4 bases. CDR1 is SGHDT, CDR2 YYEEEE, per germline. The CDR3 is made up of 11 amino acids.

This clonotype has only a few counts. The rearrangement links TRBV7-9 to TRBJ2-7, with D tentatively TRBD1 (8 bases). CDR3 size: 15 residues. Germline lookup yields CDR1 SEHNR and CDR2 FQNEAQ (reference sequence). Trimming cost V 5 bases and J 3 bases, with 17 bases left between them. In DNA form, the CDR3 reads TGTGCCAGCAGCAGTAACAGGGGGGGGGACTACGAGCAGTACTTC. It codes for CASSSNRGGDYEQYF.

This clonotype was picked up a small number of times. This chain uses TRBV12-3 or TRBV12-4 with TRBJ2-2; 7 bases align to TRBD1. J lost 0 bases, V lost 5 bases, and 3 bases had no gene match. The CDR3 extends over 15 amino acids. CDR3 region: CASSRQGSNTGELFF. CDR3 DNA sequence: TGTGCCAGCAGTCGACAGGGCTCGAACACCGGGGAGCTGTTTTTT.

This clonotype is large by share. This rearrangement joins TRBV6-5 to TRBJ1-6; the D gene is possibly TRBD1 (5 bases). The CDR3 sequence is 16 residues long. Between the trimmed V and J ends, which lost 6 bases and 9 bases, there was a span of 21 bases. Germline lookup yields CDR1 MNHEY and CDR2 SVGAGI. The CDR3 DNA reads TGTGCCAGCAGGTCCGGACACGGCCGGGGCATTTCACCCCTCCACTTT. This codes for CASRSGHGRGISPLHF.

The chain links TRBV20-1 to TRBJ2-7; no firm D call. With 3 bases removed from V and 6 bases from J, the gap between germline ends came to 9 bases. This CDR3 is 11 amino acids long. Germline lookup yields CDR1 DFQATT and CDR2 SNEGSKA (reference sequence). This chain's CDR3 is CSASGLGEQYF. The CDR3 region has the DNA TGCAGTGCTAGCGGCCTCGGCGAGCAGTACTTC.

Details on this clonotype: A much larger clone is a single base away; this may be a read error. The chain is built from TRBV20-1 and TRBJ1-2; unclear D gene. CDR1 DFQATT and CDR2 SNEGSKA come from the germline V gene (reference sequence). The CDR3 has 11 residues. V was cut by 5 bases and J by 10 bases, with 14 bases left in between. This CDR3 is CSADSGFDYTF. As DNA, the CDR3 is TGCAGTGCTGATTCCGGTTTTGACTACACCTTC.

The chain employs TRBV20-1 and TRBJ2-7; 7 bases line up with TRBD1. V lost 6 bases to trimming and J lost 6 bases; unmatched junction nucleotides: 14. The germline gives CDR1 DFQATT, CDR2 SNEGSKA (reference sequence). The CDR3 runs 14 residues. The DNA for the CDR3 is TGCAGTGCCCGAAACCCGGGACAGAGGGGCGAGCAGTACTTC. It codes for CSARNPGQRGEQYF.

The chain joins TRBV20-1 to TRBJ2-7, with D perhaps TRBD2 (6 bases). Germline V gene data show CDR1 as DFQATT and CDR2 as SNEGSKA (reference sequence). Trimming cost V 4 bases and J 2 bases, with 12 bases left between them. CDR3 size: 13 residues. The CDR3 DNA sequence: TGCAGTGCTAAATCTAGCGAAACCTACGAGCAGTACTTC. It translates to CSAKSSETYEQYF.

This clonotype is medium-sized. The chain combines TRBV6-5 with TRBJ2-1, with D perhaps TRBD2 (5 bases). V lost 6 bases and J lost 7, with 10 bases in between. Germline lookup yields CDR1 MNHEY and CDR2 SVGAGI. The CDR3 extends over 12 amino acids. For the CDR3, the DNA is TGTGCCAGCAGCCCGGGGTCGAATGAGCAGTTCTTC. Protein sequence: CASSPGSNEQFF.

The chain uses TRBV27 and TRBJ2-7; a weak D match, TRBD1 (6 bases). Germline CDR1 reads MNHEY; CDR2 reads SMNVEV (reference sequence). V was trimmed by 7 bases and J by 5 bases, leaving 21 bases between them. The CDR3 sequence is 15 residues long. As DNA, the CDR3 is TGTGCCAGCAAAAAGGAAGGGCAGGGGCGCGACGAGCAGTACTTC. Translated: CASKKEGQGRDEQYF.

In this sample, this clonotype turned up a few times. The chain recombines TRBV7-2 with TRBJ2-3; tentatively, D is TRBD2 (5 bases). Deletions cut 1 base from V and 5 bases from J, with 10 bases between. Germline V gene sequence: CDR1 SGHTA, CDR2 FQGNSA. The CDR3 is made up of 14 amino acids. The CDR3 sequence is CASSLGPEGDTQYF. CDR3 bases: TGTGCCAGCAGCTTAGGGCCCGAGGGAGATACGCAGTATTTT.

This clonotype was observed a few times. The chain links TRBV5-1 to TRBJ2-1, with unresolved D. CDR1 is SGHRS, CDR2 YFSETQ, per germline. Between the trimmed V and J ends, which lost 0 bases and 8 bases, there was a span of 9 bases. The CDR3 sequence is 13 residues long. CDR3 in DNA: TGCGCCAGCAGCTTGGGATATGGAGATGAGCAGTTCTTC. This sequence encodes CASSLGYGDEQFF.

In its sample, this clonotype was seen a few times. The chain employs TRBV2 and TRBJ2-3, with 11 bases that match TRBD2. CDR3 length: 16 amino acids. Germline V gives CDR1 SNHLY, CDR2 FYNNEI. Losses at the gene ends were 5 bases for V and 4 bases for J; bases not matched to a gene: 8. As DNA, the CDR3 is TGTGCCAGCAGTATCTTAGCGGGAGGGCCATCAGATACGCAGTATTTT. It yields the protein CASSILAGGPSDTQYF.

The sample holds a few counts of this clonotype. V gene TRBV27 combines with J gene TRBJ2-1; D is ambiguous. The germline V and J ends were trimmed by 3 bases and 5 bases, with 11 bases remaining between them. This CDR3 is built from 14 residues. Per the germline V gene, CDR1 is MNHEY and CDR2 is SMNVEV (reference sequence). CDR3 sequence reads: CASSFRSGDNEQFF. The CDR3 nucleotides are TGTGCCAGCAGTTTTCGGTCAGGTGACAATGAGCAGTTCTTC.